A single T cell receptor (beta chain) is shown here with its context. The data were taken from a study of blood T cell repertoires in COVID-19. As originally analysed: For nucleated cells, counts were estimated from reference gene primer amplification. Repertoires were generated with immunoSEQ multiplex PCR, while TCRdb's copy carries only in-frame clones and drops some. That table gives V, J and clone size, and the DNA gave D and trimming. Among about 210,000 clones listed, about nine tenths were seen once. The CDR3 contains 17 residues. Germline V gives CDR1 SEHNR, CDR2 FQNEAQ (reference sequence). V shed 1 base, J shed 5 bases, and the junction held 5 bases outside the gene matches.

The V and J genes are TRBV7-9 and TRBJ2-1; 13 positions match TRBD2. This receptor was taken from a young man in a cohort exposed to, infected with or recovered from COVID-19 (not recorded which). The sequenced sample was PBMCs or T cells enriched from blood (not recorded which). This CDR3 reads CASSLGVGLAGNNEQFF. In DNA form, the CDR3 reads TGTGCCAGCAGCTTAGGGGTGGGACTAGCGGGAAACAATGAGCAGTTCTTC.